Each of the 2 T cell receptor beta chains below was sequenced from the same sample in a study of cytomegalovirus exposure and HLA in healthy donors (dated by TCRdb to 2017 to 2019). Receptor amplification or capture employed the immunoSEQ multiplex PCR assay. As stored in TCRdb, this immuneACCESS dataset retains in-frame rearrangements with V and J assigned. A fraction of the clones does not appear; measured against another copy, unresolved V genes explain less than half of the discrepancy, and the remainder lacks a known reason. The sample data list some 130,000 clones, and 89% of these were observed just once. The ten largest make up approximately 1.2% of the sample. Sequencing was done on a sample of PBMCs. These receptors were obtained from a woman aged 18-29 years in good health and CMV-seronegative.

V gene TRBV5-1 combines with J gene TRBJ2-5; D may be TRBD1 (5 bases). The CDR3 sequence is 15 residues long. Germline-derived CDR1 and CDR2 are SGHRS and YFSETQ. V was pared by 0 bases and J by 1 base, with 10 bases between. CDR3 residues: CASSLVPGSQETQYF. DNA for the CDR3: TGCGCCAGCAGCTTGGTTCCAGGGTCCCAAGAGACCCAGTACTTC.

The CDR3 loop reads CASSRGQGATGYGYTF. The CDR3 nucleotides are TGTGCCAGTAGTAGGGGTCAGGGGGCCACCGGCTATGGCTACACCTTC. V usage is TRBV19 and J usage is TRBJ1-2; TRBD1 matches at 8 bases. From germline, CDR1 is LNHDA and CDR2 SQIVND (reference sequence). Germline trimming cut 4 bases from V and 4 bases from J; bases unmatched to any gene: 11. The CDR3 has 16 amino acids.